This T cell receptor (beta chain) was captured by sequencing in a study of cytomegalovirus exposure and HLA in healthy donors. Study results and caveats: In a later analysis, across HLA loci, associated TCR counts were highest for DRB1, lowest for HLA-C. Data from an earlier analysis indicated that most TCR beta V segments were productive either about 87% or about 30% of the time. Some public TCRs appeared in many individuals, while most sequences were rare.

Trimming at V came to 4 bases and at J to 3 bases, leaving 3 bases not matched to a gene. The CDR3 extends over 13 amino acids. Looked up from germline, CDR1 is SQVTM and CDR2 is ANQGSEA. PCR primers comprised 60 Vbeta and 13 Jbeta primers. The method was immunoSEQ multiplex PCR; TCRdb's version includes in-frame clones alone and lacks a portion of them. The sample holds about 270,000 clones; 72% are singletons and the top ten take roughly 2.4%. With regard to this clone: Antigen specificity is unknown.

Though probably carrying unrecorded immune exposures, donors were nominally healthy at sampling. This sequence joins TRBV29-1 and TRBJ1-5; 7 bases align to TRBD1. This TCR came from a female donor in good health and CMV-seronegative. Input material: PBMCs. CDR3 in amino acids: CSVGGTDNQPQHF. The CDR3 coding sequence is TGCAGCGTTGGGGGGACAGACAATCAGCCCCAGCATTTT.